The sequence of this T cell receptor beta chain was determined in a study of vaccination effects on CD4 cells after COVID-19. Turning to the study itself: Post-vaccine samples followed the second dose by a median of 72 days.

Method: immunoSEQ multiplex PCR; TCRdb's copy keeps in-frame clones and lacks some. Of over 30,000 clones listed, 82% are singletons. Sequencing followed a ViraFEST assay step that expanded antigen-specific CD4+ T cells with viral peptide pools. A roughly ten-day culture period preceded the isolation of CD4+ T cells. Everyone in the study got two shots of either the BNT162b2 or mRNA-1273 vaccine. The researchers cultured 1.9 million or so PBMC per well with 8 to 10 IU/ml IL-2 and about 10 ug/ml peptides. Researchers swapped half the medium for IL-2 medium on both days 3 and 7. As concerns this clone: Its antigen is as yet unknown.

V lost 6 bases and J lost 1, with 6 bases in between. Germline CDR1 ENHRY, CDR2 SYGVKD. The CDR3 runs to 12 residues. This chain joins TRBV10-3 and TRBJ1-1; D possibly corresponds to TRBD1 (5 bases). The sample here was CD4+ T cells from PBMCs cultured with HCoV-NL63 spike peptides, taken after COVID-19 vaccination. This sequence was found in a human donor who received a COVID-19 vaccine. Some clones in this sample may be carry-over from other donors' samples. The CDR3 DNA reads as TGTGCCATCAGGGGGCAGAACACTGAAGCTTTCTTT. It specifies CAIRGQNTEAFF.